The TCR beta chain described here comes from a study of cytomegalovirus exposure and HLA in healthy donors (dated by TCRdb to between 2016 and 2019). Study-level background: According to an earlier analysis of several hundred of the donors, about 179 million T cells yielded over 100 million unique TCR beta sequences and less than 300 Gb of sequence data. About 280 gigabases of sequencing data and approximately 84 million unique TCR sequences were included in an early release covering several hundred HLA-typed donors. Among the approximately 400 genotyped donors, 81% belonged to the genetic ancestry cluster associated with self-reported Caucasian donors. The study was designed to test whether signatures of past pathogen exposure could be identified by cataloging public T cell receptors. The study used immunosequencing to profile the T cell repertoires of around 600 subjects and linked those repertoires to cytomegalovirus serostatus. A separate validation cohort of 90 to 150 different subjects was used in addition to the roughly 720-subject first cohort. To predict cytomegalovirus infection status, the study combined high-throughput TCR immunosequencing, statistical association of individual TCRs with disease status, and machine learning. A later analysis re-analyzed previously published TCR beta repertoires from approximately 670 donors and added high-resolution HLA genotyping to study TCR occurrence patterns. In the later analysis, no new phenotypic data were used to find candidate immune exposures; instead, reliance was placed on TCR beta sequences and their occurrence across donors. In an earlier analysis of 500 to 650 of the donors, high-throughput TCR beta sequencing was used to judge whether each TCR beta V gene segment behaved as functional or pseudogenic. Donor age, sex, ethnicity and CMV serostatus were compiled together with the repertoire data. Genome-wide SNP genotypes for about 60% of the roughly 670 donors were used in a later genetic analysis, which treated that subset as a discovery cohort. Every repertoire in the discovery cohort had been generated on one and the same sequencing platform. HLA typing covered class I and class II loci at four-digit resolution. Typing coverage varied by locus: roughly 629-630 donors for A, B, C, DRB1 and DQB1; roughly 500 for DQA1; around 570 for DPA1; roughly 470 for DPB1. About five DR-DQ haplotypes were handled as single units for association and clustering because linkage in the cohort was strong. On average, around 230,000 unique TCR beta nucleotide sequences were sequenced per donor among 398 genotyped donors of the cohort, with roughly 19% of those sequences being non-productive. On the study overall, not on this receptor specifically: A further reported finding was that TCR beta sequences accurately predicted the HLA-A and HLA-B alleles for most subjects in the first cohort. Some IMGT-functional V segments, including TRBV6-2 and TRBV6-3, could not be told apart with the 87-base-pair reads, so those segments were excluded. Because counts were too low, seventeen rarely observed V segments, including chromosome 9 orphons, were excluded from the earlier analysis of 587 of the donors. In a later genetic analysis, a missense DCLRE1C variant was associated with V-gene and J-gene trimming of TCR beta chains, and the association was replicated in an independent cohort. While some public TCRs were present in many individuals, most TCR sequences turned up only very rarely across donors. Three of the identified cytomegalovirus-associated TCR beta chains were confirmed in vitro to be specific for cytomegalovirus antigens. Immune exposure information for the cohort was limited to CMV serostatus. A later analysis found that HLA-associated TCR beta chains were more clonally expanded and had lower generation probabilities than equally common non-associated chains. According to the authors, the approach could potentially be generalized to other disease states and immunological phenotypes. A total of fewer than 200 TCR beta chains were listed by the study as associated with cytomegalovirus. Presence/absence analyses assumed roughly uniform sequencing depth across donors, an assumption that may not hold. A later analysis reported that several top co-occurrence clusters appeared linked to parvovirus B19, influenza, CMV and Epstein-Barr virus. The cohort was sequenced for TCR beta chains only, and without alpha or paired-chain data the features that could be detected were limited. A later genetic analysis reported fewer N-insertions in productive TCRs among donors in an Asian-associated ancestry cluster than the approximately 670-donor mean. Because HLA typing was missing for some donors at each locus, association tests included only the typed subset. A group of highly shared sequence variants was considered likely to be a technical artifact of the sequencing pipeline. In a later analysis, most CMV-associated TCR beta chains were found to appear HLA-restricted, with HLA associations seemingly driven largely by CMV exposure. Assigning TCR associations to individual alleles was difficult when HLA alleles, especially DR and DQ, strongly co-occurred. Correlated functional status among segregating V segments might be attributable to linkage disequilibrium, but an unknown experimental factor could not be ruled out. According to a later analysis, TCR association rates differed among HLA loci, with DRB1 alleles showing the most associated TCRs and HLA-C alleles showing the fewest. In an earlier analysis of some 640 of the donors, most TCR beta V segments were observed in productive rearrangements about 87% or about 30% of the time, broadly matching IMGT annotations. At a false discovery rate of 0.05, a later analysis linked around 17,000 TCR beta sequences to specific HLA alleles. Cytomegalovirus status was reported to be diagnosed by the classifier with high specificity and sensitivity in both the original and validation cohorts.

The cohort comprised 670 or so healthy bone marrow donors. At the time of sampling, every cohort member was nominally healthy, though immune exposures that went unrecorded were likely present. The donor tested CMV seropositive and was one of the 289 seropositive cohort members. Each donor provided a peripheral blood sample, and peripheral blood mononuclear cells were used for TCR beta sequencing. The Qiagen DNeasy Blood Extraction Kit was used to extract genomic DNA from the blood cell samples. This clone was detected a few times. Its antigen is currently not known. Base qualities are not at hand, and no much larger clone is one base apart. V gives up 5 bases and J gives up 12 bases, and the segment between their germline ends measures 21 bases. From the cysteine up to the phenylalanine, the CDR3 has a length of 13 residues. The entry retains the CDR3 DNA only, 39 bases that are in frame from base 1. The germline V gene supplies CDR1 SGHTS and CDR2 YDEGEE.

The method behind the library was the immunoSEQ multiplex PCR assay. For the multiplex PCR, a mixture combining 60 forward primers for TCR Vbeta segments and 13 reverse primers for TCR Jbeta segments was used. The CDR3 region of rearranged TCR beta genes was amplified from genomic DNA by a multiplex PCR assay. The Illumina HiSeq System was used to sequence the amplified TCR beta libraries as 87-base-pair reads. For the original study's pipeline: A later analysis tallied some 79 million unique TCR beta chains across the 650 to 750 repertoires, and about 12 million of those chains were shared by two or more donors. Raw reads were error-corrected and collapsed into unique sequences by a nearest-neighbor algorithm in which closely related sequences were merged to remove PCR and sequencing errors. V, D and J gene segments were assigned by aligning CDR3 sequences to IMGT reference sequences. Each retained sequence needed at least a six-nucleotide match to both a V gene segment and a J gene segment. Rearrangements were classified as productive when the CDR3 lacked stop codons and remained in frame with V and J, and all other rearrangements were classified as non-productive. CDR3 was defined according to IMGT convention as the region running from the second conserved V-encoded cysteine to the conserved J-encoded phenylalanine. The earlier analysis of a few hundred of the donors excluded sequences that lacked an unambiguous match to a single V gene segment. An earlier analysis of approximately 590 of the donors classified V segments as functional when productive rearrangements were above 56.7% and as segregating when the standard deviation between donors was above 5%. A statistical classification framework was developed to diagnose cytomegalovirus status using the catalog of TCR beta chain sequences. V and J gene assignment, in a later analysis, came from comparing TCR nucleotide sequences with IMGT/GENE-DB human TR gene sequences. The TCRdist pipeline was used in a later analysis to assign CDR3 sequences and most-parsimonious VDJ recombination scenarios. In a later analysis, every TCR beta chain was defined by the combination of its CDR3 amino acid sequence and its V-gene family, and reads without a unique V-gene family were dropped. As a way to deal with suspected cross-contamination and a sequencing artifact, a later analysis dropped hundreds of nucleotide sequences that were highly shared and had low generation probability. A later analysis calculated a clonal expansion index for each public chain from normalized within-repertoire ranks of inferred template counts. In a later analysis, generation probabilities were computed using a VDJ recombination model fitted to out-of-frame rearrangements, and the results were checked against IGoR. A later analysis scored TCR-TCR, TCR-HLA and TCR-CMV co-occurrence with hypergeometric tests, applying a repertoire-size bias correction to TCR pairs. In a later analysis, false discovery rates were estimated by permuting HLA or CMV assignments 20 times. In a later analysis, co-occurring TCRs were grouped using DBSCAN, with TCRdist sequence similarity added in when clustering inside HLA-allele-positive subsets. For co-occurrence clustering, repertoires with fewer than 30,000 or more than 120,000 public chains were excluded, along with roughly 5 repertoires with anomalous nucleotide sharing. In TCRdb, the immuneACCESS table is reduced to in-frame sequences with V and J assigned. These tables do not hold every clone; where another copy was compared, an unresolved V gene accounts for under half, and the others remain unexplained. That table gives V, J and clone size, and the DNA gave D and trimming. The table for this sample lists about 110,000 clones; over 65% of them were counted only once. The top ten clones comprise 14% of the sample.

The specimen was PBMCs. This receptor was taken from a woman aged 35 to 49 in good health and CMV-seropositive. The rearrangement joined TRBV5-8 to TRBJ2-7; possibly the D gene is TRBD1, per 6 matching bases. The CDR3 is CASSGGQGPLSYF. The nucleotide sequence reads TGTGCCAGCAGTGGGGGCCAGGGGCCCCTGTCGTACTTC.